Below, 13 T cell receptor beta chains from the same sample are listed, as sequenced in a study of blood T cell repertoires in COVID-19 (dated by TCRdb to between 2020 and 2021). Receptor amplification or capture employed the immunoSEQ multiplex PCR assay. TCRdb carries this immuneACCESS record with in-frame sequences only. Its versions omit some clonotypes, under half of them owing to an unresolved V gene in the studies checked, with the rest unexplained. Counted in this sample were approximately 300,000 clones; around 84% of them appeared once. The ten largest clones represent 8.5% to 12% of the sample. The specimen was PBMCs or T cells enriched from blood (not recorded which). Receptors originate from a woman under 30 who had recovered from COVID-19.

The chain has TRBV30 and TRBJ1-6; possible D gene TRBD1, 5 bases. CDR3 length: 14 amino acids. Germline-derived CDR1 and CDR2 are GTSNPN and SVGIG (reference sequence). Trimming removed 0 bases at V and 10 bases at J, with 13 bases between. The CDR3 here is CAWSVGTVRSPLHF. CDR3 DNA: TGTGCCTGGAGTGTAGGGACTGTTCGATCACCCCTCCACTTT. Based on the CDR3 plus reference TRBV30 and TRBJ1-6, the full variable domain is SQTIHQWPATLVQPVGSPLSLECTVEGTSNPNLYWYRQAAGRGLQLLFYSVGIGQISSEVPQNLSASRPQDRQFILSSKKLLLSDSGFYLCAWSVGTVRSPLHFGNGTRLTVT.

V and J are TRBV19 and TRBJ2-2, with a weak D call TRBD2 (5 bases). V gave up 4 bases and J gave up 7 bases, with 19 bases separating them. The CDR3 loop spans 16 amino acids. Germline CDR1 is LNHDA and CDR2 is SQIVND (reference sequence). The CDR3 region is CASSTPRRGMGGELFF. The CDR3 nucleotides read TGTGCCAGTAGTACGCCTAGGAGAGGGATGGGCGGGGAGCTGTTTTTT.

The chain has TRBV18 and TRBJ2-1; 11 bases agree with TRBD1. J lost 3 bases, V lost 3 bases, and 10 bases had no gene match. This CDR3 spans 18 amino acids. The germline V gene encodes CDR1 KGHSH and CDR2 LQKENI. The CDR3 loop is CASSPGGAGQGVYNEQFF. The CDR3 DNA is TGTGCCAGCTCACCGGGAGGTGCGGGACAGGGGGTCTACAATGAGCAGTTCTTC. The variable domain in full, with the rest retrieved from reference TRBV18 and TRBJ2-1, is NAGVMQNPRHLVRRRGQEARLRCSPMKGHSHVYWYRQLPEEGLKFMVYLQKENIIDESGMPKERFSAEFPKEGPSILRIQQVVRGDSAAYFCASSPGGAGQGVYNEQFFGPGTRLTVL.

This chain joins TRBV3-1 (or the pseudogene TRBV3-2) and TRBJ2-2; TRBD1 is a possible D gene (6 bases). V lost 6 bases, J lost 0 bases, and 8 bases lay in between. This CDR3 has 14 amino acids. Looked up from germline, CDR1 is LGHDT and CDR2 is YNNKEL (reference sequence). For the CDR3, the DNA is TGTGCCAGCAGACGGACAGCGAACACCGGGGAGCTGTTTTTT. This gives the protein CASRRTANTGELFF.

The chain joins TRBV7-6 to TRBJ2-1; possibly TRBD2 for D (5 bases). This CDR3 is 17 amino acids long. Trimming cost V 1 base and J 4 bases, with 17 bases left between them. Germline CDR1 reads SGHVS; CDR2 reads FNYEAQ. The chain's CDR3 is CASSLDLGGLPYNEQFF. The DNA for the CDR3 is TGTGCCAGCAGCTTAGATCTTGGCGGGCTGCCGTACAATGAGCAGTTCTTC.

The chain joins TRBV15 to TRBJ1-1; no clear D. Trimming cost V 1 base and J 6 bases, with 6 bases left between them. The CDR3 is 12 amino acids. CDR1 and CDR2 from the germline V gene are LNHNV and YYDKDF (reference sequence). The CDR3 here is CATSRVGAEAFF. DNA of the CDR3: TGTGCCACCAGCAGAGTAGGAGCTGAAGCTTTCTTT.

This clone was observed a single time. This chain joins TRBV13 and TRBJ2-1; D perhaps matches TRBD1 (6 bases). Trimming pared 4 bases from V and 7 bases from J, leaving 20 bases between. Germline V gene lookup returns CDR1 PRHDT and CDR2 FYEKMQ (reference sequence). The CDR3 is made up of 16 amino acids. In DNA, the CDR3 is TGTGCCAGCAGCTCATACAGGGTCCTTCTAACGAATGAGCAGTTCTTC. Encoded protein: CASSSYRVLLTNEQFF.

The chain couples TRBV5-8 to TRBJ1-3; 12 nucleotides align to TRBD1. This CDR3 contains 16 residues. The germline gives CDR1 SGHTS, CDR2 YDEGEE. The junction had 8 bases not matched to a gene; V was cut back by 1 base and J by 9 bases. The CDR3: CASSLRAGTGGSTIYF. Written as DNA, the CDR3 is TGTGCCAGCAGCTTGAGAGCCGGGACAGGGGGCAGCACCATATATTTT.

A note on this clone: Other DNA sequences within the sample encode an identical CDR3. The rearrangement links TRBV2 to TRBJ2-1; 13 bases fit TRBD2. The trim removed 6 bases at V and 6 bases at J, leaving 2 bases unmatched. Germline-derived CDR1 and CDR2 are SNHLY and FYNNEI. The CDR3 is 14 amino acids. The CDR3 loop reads CASRGLAGLNEQFF. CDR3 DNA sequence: TGTGCCAGCAGGGGACTAGCGGGGCTCAATGAGCAGTTCTTC.

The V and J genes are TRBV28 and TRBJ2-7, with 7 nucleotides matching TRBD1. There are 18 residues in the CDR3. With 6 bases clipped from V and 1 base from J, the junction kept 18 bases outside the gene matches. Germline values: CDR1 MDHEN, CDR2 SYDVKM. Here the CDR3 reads CASSAASSEGARSYEQYF. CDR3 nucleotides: TGTGCCAGCAGCGCAGCCTCTTCCGAGGGGGCAAGGTCCTACGAGCAGTACTTC. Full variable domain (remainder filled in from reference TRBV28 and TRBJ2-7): DVKVTQSSRYLVKRTGEKVFLECVQDMDHENMFWYRQDPGLGLRLIYFSYDVKMKEKGDIPEGYSVSREKKERFSLILESASTNQTSMYLCASSAASSEGARSYEQYFGPGTRLTVT.

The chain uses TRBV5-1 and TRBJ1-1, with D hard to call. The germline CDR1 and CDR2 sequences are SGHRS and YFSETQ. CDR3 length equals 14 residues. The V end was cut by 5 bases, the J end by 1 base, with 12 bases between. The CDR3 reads CASRYAPENTEAFF. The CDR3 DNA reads TGCGCCAGCAGGTATGCCCCAGAGAACACTGAAGCTTTCTTT.

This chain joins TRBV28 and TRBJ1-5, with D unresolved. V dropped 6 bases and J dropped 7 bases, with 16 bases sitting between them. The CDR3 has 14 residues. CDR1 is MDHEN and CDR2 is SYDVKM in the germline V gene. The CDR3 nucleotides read TGTGCCAGCAGCTCGGGTGGGGAGGGACAGCCCCAGCATTTT. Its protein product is CASSSGGEGQPQHF.

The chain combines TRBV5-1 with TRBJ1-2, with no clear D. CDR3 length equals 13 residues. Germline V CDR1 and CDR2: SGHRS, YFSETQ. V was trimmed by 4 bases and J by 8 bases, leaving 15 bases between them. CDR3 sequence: CASSPSPTRGYTF. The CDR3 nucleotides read TGCGCCAGCAGCCCTTCCCCGACGAGGGGCTACACCTTC.